Listed here are 9 T cell receptor beta chains from one sample, sequenced in a study of blood T cell repertoires in COVID-19. The protocol was immunoSEQ multiplex PCR, while the TCRdb copy is restricted to in-frame clones and leaves out a portion. This repertoire shows under 95,000 clones, around 83% found once; its top ten account for around 2.1%. The sample taken for sequencing was peripheral blood. These TCRs come from an older woman with acute or convalescent COVID-19.

The genes are TRBV2 and TRBJ2-3; 12 nucleotides line up with TRBD1. Germline trimming cut 10 bases from V and 5 bases from J; bases unmatched to any gene: 7. The germline V gene has CDR1 SNHLY and CDR2 FYNNEI. The CDR3 covers 14 residues. The CDR3 loop is CATGTGGRRDTQYF. CDR3 coding DNA: TGTGCCACTGGGACAGGGGGCCGGAGAGATACGCAGTATTTT.

This clone appeared a single time. The chain combines TRBV6-5 with TRBJ1-2; D gene uncertain. V was trimmed by 2 bases and J by 8 bases, leaving 12 bases between them. Germline CDR1 reads MNHEY; CDR2 reads SVGAGI. The CDR3 contains 13 residues. In DNA, the CDR3 is TGTGCCAGCAGTTACCGGGAGGGTGGGGGCTACACCTTC. Translated: CASSYREGGGYTF.

The chain has TRBV6-5 and TRBJ1-3, with 7 bases fitting TRBD1. In germline, CDR1 is MNHEY, CDR2 SVGAGI. V dropped 2 bases and J dropped 7; count of bases not matched to a gene: 2. CDR3 length: 13 amino acids. The CDR3 bases are TGTGCCAGCAGTTACGACAGGGACAACACCATATATTTT. This gives the protein CASSYDRDNTIYF.

The CDR3 reads CASRATLNYGYTF. The CDR3 coding sequence is TGTGCCAGCAGGGCAACCCTGAACTATGGCTACACCTTC. This chain connects TRBV2 to TRBJ1-2, with D unclear. V lost 6 bases and J 2 bases, leaving 10 bases between the germline ends. Per germline, CDR1 SNHLY and CDR2 FYNNEI. The CDR3 totals 13 residues.

The chain is built from TRBV6-1 and TRBJ2-1; the match to TRBD1 covers 9 bases. The V segment lost 3 bases and the J segment 7 bases; nucleotides outside the gene matches: 4. The CDR3 consists of 14 residues. CDR1 and CDR2 (germline): MNHNS, SASEGT. The CDR3 nucleotides are TGTGCCAGCAGTGACACAGGGGGCCTGAATGAGCAGTTCTTC. Its protein product is CASSDTGGLNEQFF.

A note on this clone: Sequence at one end of the junction differs from germline and may be a read error. The rearrangement links TRBV19 to TRBJ1-2; D is undetermined. Germline V lookup: CDR1 LNHDA, CDR2 SQIVND (reference sequence). CDR3 size: 13 residues. The CDR3 nucleotides read TGTGCCAGTAGTGTAGACTTTAACTATGGCTACACCTTC. It specifies CASSVDFNYGYTF.

This rearrangement joins TRBV10-3 to TRBJ1-2; 10 nucleotides line up with TRBD1. The V gene's germline CDR1 is ENHRY and CDR2 SYGVKD. After removal of 9 bases from V and 6 bases from J, the junction contained 4 bases not matched to a gene. This CDR3 contains 12 residues. CDR3 region: CAISGTGDGYTF. DNA of the CDR3: TGTGCCATTTCCGGGACAGGGGATGGCTACACCTTC.

The chain links TRBV18 to TRBJ2-3; 10 nucleotides line up with TRBD2. CDR3 length: 16 residues. V shed 8 bases and J 2 bases; nucleotides not matched to a gene: 10. CDR1 is KGHSH and CDR2 is LQKENI in the germline V gene. CDR3 in DNA: TGTGCCAGCCTTTGGACTAGCGGAGTGGACACAGATACGCAGTATTTT. Residues: CASLWTSGVDTDTQYF.

The chain employs TRBV6-6 and TRBJ2-2, with a weak D call TRBD2 (5 bases). Germline V gene data show CDR1 as MNHNY and CDR2 as SVGAGI (reference sequence). Deletions cut 7 bases from V and 0 bases from J, with 12 bases between. This CDR3 comprises 15 residues. CDR3 sequence reads: CASTTMESNTGELFF. The CDR3 DNA sequence: TGTGCCAGCACGACTATGGAATCGAACACCGGGGAGCTGTTTTTT.